A single sample gave rise to the 3 T cell receptor beta chains below, sequenced in a study of T-cell memory formation after mild COVID-19. One entry per CDR3 protein, called by TCRdb with MiXCR from the 5' RACE reads. The sample lists hundreds of thousands of distinct CDR3 sequences, around 14% occurring once. The specimen was PBMCs or a T cell subset sorted from them (not recorded which). The receptors derive from a man younger than 30 who had mild COVID-19 (a few samples of this study predate the infection). Cell type and time point are not known.

In its sample, this clonotype was seen a few times. The rearrangement uses TRBV6-5 and TRBJ1-2; the D gene is possibly TRBD1 (5 bases). Deletions cut 4 bases from V and 4 bases from J, with 16 bases between. The CDR3 sequence is 15 residues long. CDR1 is MNHEY, CDR2 SVGAGI, per germline. CDR3 protein: CASSFRRAGSYGYTF. CDR3 sequence (DNA): TGTGCCAGCAGTTTCCGCCGAGCAGGGTCCTATGGCTACACCTTC.

This clonotype was found a few times. The chain combines TRBV18 with TRBJ1-2; TRBD1 matches at 10 bases. Germline lookup yields CDR1 KGHSH and CDR2 LQKENI. The CDR3 is made up of 16 amino acids. The trim removed 4 bases at V and 8 bases at J, leaving 13 bases unmatched. The chain's CDR3 is CASSLLTGTGDDGYTF. DNA for the CDR3: TGTGCCAGCTCACTCTTAACCGGGACAGGGGACGACGGCTACACCTTC. Full variable domain (remainder filled in from reference TRBV18 and TRBJ1-2): NAGVMQNPRHLVRRRGQEARLRCSPMKGHSHVYWYRQLPEEGLKFMVYLQKENIIDESGMPKERFSAEFPKEGPSILRIQQVVRGDSAAYFCASSLLTGTGDDGYTFGSGTRLTVV.

The genes are TRBV6-5 and TRBJ2-7, with D perhaps TRBD1 (5 bases). This CDR3 comprises 15 residues. The germline CDR1 and CDR2 sequences are MNHEY and SVGAGI. V was pared by 7 bases and J by 3 bases, with 19 bases between. CDR3 DNA sequence: TGTGCCAGCACCACTACCTTAGGGGCTGGCTACGAGCAGTACTTC. Its protein product is CASTTTLGAGYEQYF.